The present T cell receptor beta chain was sequenced within a study of blood T cells in healthy people across ages. This clonotype has only a few counts. The CDR3 length is 15 residues. V lost 2 bases and J 5 bases, leaving 16 bases between the germline ends. The germline V gene has CDR1 SGDLS and CDR2 YYNGEE. Using a J-beta primer mix together with a sample-barcoded 5' primer, a second PCR was run for roughly 7 to 11 cycles. TCRdb re-called the 5' RACE reads with MiXCR, one entry per CDR3 protein. There are some 760,000 distinct CDR3 sequences in the sample; about 25% occur only once, and under 4.5% lies in the top ten. These data were also reused for a study on T cells of mothers and their children. Turning to that study: Roughly 2.7 million TCR beta reads per child versus over 9 million per mother. Mothers and children who were related shared slightly more overlap than unrelated pairs, but not significantly more.

The chain joins TRBV9 to TRBJ2-5, with D maybe TRBD2 (6 bases). Sample: blood. This receptor was identified in a boy younger than 18 in good health. DNA of the CDR3: TGTGCCAGCAGCGTCCAGACTAGTCTTGGGGAGACCCAGTACTTC. Translation gives CASSVQTSLGETQYF. Full variable domain (missing parts from reference TRBV9 and TRBJ2-5): DSGVTQTPKHLITATGQRVTLRCSPRSGDLSVYWYQQSLDQGLQFLIQYYNGEERAKGNILERFSAQQFPDLHSELNLSSLELGDSALYFCASSVQTSLGETQYFGPGTRLLVL.